The entry below gives a single T cell receptor beta chain sequence along with its context. Those enrolled, adults aged 18 to 89 years, came from under 25 US areas. These data belong to a study of blood T cell repertoires in COVID-19. About the study: Samples of COVID-19 (acute and convalescent) were obtained from the United States, Italy and Spain.

Measured with immunoSEQ multiplex PCR; TCRdb has only the in-frame clones, and not every one. Of hundreds of thousands of clones in the sample, approximately 86% were seen once. This receptor was taken from a woman between 55 and 75 years old who had recovered from COVID-19. Sequenced input: PBMCs or T cells enriched from blood (not recorded which).

The CDR3 sequence: CATSDPTSGGNNEQFF. The CDR3 bases are TGTGCCACCAGTGACCCAACTAGCGGGGGTAACAATGAGCAGTTCTTC. The V and J genes are TRBV24-1 and TRBJ2-1; TRBD2 aligns across 11 bases. The V segment lost 4 bases and the J segment 5 bases; nucleotides outside the gene matches: 6. Per germline, CDR1 KGHDR and CDR2 SFDVKD. CDR3 length: 16 amino acids.